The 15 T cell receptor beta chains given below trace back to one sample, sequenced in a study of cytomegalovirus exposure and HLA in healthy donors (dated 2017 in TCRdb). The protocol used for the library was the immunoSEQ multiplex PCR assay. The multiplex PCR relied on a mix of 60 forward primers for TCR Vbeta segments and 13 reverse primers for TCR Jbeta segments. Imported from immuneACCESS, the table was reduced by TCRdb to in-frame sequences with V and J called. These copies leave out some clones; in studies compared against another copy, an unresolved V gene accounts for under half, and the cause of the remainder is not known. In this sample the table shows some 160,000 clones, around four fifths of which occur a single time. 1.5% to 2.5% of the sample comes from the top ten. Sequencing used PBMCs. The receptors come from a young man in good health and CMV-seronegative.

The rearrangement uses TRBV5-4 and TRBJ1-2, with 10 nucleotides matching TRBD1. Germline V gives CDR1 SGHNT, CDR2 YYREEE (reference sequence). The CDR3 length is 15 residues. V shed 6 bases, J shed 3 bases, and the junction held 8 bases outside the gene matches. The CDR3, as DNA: TGTGCCAGCATGCTCGGACAGGGGGGCGACTATGGCTACACCTTC. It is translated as CASMLGQGGDYGYTF. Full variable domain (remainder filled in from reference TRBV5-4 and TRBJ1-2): ETGVTQSPTHLIKTRGQQVTLRCSSQSGHNTVSWYQQALGQGPQFIFQYYREEENGRGNFPPRFSGLQFPNYSSELNVNALELDDSALYLCASMLGQGGDYGYTFGSGTRLTVV.

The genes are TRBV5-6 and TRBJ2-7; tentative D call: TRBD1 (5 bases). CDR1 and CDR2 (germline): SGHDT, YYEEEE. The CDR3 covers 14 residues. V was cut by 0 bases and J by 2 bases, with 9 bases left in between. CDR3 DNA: TGTGCCAGCAGCTTGGATTCAGGGCCCTACGAGCAGTACTTC. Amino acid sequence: CASSLDSGPYEQYF.

CDR3 nucleotides: TGTGCCAGCACCGACAGGGTGCGCGAGCAGTACTTC. Residues: CASTDRVREQYF. The V call is TRBV28, the J call TRBJ2-7, with TRBD1 matching over 7 bases. Germline V lookup: CDR1 MDHEN, CDR2 SYDVKM. The ends lost 7 bases at V and 6 bases at J; junction bases unmatched: 6. This CDR3 spans 12 amino acids.

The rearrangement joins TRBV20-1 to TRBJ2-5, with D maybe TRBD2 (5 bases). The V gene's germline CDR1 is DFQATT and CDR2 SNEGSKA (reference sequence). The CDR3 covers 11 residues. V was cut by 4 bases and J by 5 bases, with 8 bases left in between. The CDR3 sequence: CSAKDWETQYF. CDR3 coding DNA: TGCAGTGCTAAGGACTGGGAGACCCAGTACTTC.

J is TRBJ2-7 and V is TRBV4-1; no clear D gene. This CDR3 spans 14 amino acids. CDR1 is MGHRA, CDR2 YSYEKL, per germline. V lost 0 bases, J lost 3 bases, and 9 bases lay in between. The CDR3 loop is CASSQDSNSYEQYF. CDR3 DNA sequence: TGCGCCAGCAGCCAAGATTCGAACAGCTACGAGCAGTACTTC.

CDR3 in amino acids: CASSFTTPHSNQPQHF. The CDR3 bases are TGTGCCAGTAGTTTCACGACTCCCCATAGCAATCAGCCCCAGCATTTT. The genes are TRBV19 and TRBJ1-5; unclear D gene. V gave up 5 bases and J gave up 0 bases, with 14 bases separating them. This CDR3 is 16 amino acids long. From germline, CDR1 is LNHDA and CDR2 SQIVND (reference sequence). Looking up the rest from reference TRBV19 and TRBJ1-5 gives the full variable domain: DGGITQSPKYLFRKEGQNVTLSCEQNLNHDAMYWYRQDPGQGLRLIYYSQIVNDFQKGDIAEGYSVSREKKESFPLTVTSAQKNPTAFYLCASSFTTPHSNQPQHFGDGTRLSIL.

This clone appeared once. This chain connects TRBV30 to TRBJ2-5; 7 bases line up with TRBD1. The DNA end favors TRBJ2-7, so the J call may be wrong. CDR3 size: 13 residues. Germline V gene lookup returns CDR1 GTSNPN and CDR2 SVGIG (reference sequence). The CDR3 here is CAWTEGAGDEQYF. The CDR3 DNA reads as TGTGCCTGGACTGAGGGGGCCGGCGACGAGCAGTACTTC.

The CDR3 spells CASSTPTGAGNTIYF. The CDR3 coding sequence is TGTGCCAGCAGTACCCCAACAGGTGCCGGAAACACCATATATTTT. The J gene is TRBJ1-3, the V gene TRBV6-5; TRBD1 might be the D (5 bases). Trimming cost V 5 bases and J 4 bases, with 15 bases left between them. The CDR3 loop spans 15 amino acids. CDR1 is MNHEY and CDR2 is SVGAGI in the germline V gene.

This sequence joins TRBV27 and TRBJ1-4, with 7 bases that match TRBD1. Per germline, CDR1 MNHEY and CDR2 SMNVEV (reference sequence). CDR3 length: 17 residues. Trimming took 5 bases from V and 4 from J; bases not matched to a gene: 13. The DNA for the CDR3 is TGTGCCAGCAGTACAACGCGACAGGGAGGCCTTAATGAAAAACTGTTTTTT. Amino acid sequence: CASSTTRQGGLNEKLFF.

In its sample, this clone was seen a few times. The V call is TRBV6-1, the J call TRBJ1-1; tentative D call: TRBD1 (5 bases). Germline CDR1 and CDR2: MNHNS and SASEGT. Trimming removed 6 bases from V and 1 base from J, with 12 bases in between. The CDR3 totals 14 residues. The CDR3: CASSVTAPNTEAFF. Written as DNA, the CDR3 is TGTGCCAGCAGCGTGACAGCACCGAACACTGAAGCTTTCTTT.

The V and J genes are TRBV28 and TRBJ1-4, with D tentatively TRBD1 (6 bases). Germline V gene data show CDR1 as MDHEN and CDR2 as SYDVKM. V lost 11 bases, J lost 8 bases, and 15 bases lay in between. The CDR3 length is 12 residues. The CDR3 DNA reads TGTGCCGCAGCTGAGAGGGGGGAAAAACTGTTTTTT. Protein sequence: CAAAERGEKLFF.

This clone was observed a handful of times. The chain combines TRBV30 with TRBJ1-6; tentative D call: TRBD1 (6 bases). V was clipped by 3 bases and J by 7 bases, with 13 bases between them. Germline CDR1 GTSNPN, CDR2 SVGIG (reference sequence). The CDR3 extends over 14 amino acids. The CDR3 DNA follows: TGTGCCTGGAGCGGGGGGGACACGAATTCACCCCTCCACTTT. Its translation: CAWSGGDTNSPLHF.

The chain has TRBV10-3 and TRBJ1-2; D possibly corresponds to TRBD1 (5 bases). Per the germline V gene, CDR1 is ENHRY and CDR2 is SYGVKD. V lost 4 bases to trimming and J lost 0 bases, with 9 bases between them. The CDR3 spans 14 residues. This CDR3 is CAISGGGANYGYTF. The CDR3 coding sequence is TGTGCCATCAGTGGGGGAGGGGCTAACTATGGCTACACCTTC.

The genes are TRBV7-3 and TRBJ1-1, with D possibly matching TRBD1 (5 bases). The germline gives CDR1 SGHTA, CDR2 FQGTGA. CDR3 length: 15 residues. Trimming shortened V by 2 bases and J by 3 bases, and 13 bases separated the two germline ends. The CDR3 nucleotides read TGTGCCAGCAGCTTACAAGGGGATGGGTACACTGAAGCTTTCTTT. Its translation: CASSLQGDGYTEAFF. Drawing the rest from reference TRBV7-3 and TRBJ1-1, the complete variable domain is GAGVSQTPSNKVTEKGKYVELRCDPISGHTALYWYRQSLGQGPEFLIYFQGTGAADDSGLPNDRFFAVRPEGSVSTLKIQRTERGDSAVYLCASSLQGDGYTEAFFGQGTRLTVV.

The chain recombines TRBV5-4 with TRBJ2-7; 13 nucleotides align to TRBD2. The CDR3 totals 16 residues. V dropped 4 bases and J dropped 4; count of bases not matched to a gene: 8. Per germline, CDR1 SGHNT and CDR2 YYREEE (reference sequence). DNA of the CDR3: TGTGCCAGCAGCCTAGGACTAGCGGGAGTCTCATACGAGCAGTACTTC. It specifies CASSLGLAGVSYEQYF.